This T cell receptor beta chain was observed in a study of blood T cell repertoires in COVID-19. For the study at large: The United States, Italy and Spain supplied acute and convalescent COVID-19 samples.

Per the original methods: Using reference gene primer amplification, nucleated cell counts were estimated. Here immunoSEQ multiplex PCR was the method, and the copy in TCRdb shows in-frame clones only, minus some. V and J calls and clone size follow that table, whereas D and trimming were derived from the DNA. This sample has fewer than 300,000 clones, with roughly 80% found just once. There are 13 residues in the CDR3. This chain uses TRBV21-1 with TRBJ1-1. TRBV21-1 is recorded as a pseudogene. The TCR comes from a man between 35 and 55 years old who had been exposed to COVID-19. Sequencing input: PBMCs or T cells enriched from blood (not recorded which). DNA of the CDR3: TGTGCCGGGGGGGGAAGAGAGAACACTGAAGCTTTCTTT. Its translation: CAGGGRENTEAFF.